Listed below are T cell receptor beta chains from one sample, sequenced in a study of sequential checkpoint blockade in melanoma. Using immunoSEQ multiplex PCR, the repertoire was profiled, and TCRdb retains in-frame clones only, with some absent. The top ten clones hold 21% of a sample with 15,000 to 20,000 clones, 72% of them seen once. Here the sequenced sample was CD8+ T cells sorted from blood (inferred from file names), taken from a patient given nivolumab and ipilimumab in sequence. The receptors come from a human donor with melanoma. Each CDR3 is given with its conserved first and last residue. D genes are given only for firm matches. Size is stated for part of the rows, as once, few or many counts, or as a class when the clone is expanded.

size,D,V,J,DNA,CDR3
NA,NA,TRBV6-5,TRBJ2-7,TGTGCCAGCAGTTACAATAACTACGAGCAGTACTTC,CASSYNNYEQYF
once,TRBD1,TRBV9,TRBJ1-3,TGTGCCAGCAGCGTAGGGGCAGGGGGCAGTGGAAACACCATATATTTT,CASSVGAGGSGNTIYF
NA,TRBD2,TRBV7-8,TRBJ2-1,TGTGCCAGCAGCCCGGGACTAGCGGGAGGGCCCCACAATGAGCAGTTCTTC,CASSPGLAGGPHNEQFF
NA,TRBD1,TRBV19,TRBJ2-7,TGTGCCAGTAGTATTTTCAGGGGGTACTACGAGCAGTACTTC,CASSIFRGYYEQYF
once,NA,TRBV2,TRBJ1-5,TGTGCCAGCAGTGAATGGGGGGGAGAGCAGCCCCAGCATTTT,CASSEWGGEQPQHF
once,TRBD2,TRBV11-3,TRBJ2-7,TGTGCCAGCAGCATTACTAGCGGGAGAACGTACGAGCAGTACTTC,CASSITSGRTYEQYF
NA,TRBD1,TRBV10-1,TRBJ1-1,TGCGCCAGCAGTGAGTCAGGGACAGGGTCTAGCACTGAAGCTTTCTTT,CASSESGTGSSTEAFF
NA,TRBD1,TRBV6-1,TRBJ2-7,TGTGCCAGCAGTGATCTGGCAGGGGGCCATTTCGAGCAGTACTTC,CASSDLAGGHFEQYF
NA,NA,TRBV27,TRBJ1-2,TGTGCCAGCAGTTTAGTAGGACAGTCTAACTATGGCTACACCTTC,CASSLVGQSNYGYTF
NA,NA,TRBV6-6,TRBJ2-1,TGTGCCAGCAGACCGATCGAGGCCGACAATGAGCAGTTCTTC,CASRPIEADNEQFF
once,NA,TRBV28,TRBJ2-7,TGTGCCAGCAGTTTTAGGGACTCCGAGCAGTACTTC,CASSFRDSEQYF
NA,NA,TRBV9,TRBJ1-4,TGTGCCAGCAGTTTTTCAGGGGATAGTGGTAATGAAAAACTGTTTTTT,CASSFSGDSGNEKLFF
NA,NA,TRBV27,TRBJ2-7,TGTGCCAGCAGTTTATTTCCAGGGTCCTACGAGCAGTACTTC,CASSLFPGSYEQYF
NA,TRBD2,TRBV9,TRBJ2-7,TGTGCCAGCAGCCCCGGGACTAGCGTCTACGAGCAGTACTTC,CASSPGTSVYEQYF
NA,NA,TRBV29-1,TRBJ2-7,TGCAGCGTTGAGTTGGGAACAGGCCCCTCCTACGAGCAGTACTTC,CSVELGTGPSYEQYF
NA,TRBD1,TRBV7-9,TRBJ2-7,TGTGCCAGCACCGCCGCCAGGACAGGGGTGCACGAGCAGTACTTC,CASTAARTGVHEQYF
NA,TRBD1,TRBV7-6,TRBJ2-7,TGTGCCAGCAGCCAGGGACAGGGGTCTAGCTACGAGCAGTACTTC,CASSQGQGSSYEQYF
once,TRBD2,TRBV5-1,TRBJ2-3,TGCGCCAGCAGCTTGGGGGCCACTAGCGCCAGCACAGATACGCAGTATTTT,CASSLGATSASTDTQYF
NA,TRBD2,TRBV19,TRBJ2-7,TGTGCCAGTAGTATTTCCAGCGGGAGTATTTCCTACGAGCAGTACTTC,CASSISSGSISYEQYF
medium-sized,TRBD2,TRBV7-8,TRBJ2-1,TGTGCCAGCAGGCGCGGACTAGCGGGAGGGAATGAGCAGTTCTTC,CASRRGLAGGNEQFF
NA,NA,TRBV11-2,TRBJ1-5,TGTGCCAGCAGCTCCCTGCCGGGGCCCCAGCATTTT,CASSSLPGPQHF
NA,NA,TRBV11-1,TRBJ2-7,TGTGCCAGCTCCCTGGACATACTCTACGAGCAGTACTTC,CASSLDILYEQYF
few,NA,TRBV5-1,TRBJ2-7,TGCGCCAGCAGACCAAGCCTTTTGGACACAGCCTACGAGCAGTACTTC,CASRPSLLDTAYEQYF
NA,NA,TRBV28,TRBJ2-7,TGTGCCAGCAGAGACACCTACGAGCAGTACTTC,CASRDTYEQYF
once,NA,TRBV7-9,TRBJ2-7,TGTGCCAGCGGCCCTGTGAGGGTCAGGGGCCACTACGAGCAGTACTTC,CASGPVRVRGHYEQYF
NA,NA,TRBV4-1,TRBJ2-7,TGCGCCAGCAGCCAAGGAGGTTCCGCCTACGAGCAGTACTTC,CASSQGGSAYEQYF
NA,NA,TRBV5-6,TRBJ1-2,TGTGCCAGCAGCTTAGCCCCCCTCGGCAGGGATAACTATGGCTACACCTTC,CASSLAPLGRDNYGYTF
NA,NA,TRBV5-1,TRBJ1-2,TGCGCCAGCCATCCGGAGGGGTATGGCTACACCTTC,CASHPEGYGYTF
NA,NA,TRBV14,TRBJ1-1,TGTGCCAGCAGCCAAGGGGTACAAGGGGGGAACACTGAAGCTTTCTTT,CASSQGVQGGNTEAFF
NA,TRBD1,TRBV10-3,TRBJ1-2,TGTGCCATCAGTGAGGGACAGGGGTACTATGGCTACACCTTC,CAISEGQGYYGYTF
NA,TRBD2,TRBV7-2,TRBJ2-7,TGTGCCAGCAGCTTAGAGGGACTAGCAGCCTACGAGCAGTACTTC,CASSLEGLAAYEQYF
NA,TRBD2,TRBV9,TRBJ2-1,TGTGCCAGCAGCCTCCAGGGGGGGATTAGCGGGAGCTACAATGAGCAGTTCTTC,CASSLQGGISGSYNEQFF
NA,NA,TRBV6-1,TRBJ1-1,TGTGCCAGCACGGGGGGGCGTGGTGAAGCTTTCTTT,CASTGGRGEAFF
NA,NA,TRBV7-2,TRBJ2-7,TGTGCCAGCAGCCTCGGGACTTACTACGAGCAGTACTTC,CASSLGTYYEQYF
NA,NA,TRBV28,TRBJ1-4,TGTGCCAGCAGTTCTCAGACTAATGAAAAACTGTTTTTT,CASSSQTNEKLFF
NA,TRBD1,TRBV19,TRBJ2-7,TGTGCCAGTAGTATAGATGGGGACAGGGCCTACGAGCAGTACTTC,CASSIDGDRAYEQYF
NA,NA,TRBV2,TRBJ1-2,TGTGCCAGCAGTGAAGCTCTTAACTATGGCTACACCTTC,CASSEALNYGYTF
NA,TRBD1,TRBV11-2,TRBJ2-7,TGTGCCAGCAGCGCCGGACAGGGGGGCTACGAGCAGTACTTC,CASSAGQGGYEQYF
NA,NA,TRBV28,TRBJ1-2,TGTGCCAGCAGTTTAAGTGAAGCTTCCCGATATGGCTACACCTTC,CASSLSEASRYGYTF
NA,NA,TRBV9,TRBJ1-5,TGTGCCAGCAGCGTCACGGGGGGGCAGCCCCAGCATTTT,CASSVTGGQPQHF
NA,NA,TRBV5-1,TRBJ2-7,TGCGCCAGCCGCGAGGGCCGACCCTACGAGCAGTACTTC,CASREGRPYEQYF
NA,NA,TRBV29-1,TRBJ2-7,TGCAGCGTTGAATACTATTACGAGCAGTACTTC,CSVEYYYEQYF
NA,TRBD2,TRBV7-6,TRBJ2-7,TGTGCCAGCAGCTTCGAGCGGGGCTACGAGCAGTACTTC,CASSFERGYEQYF
NA,TRBD1,TRBV4-1,TRBJ1-5,TGCGCCAGCAGCCTTCGACAGGGTGGACAGCCCCAGCATTTT,CASSLRQGGQPQHF
NA,TRBD1,TRBV6-5,TRBJ1-6,TGTGCCAGCAGTCGGGACCGGGACAGAACTTCACCCCTCCACTTT,CASSRDRDRTSPLHF
NA,TRBD2,TRBV7-9,TRBJ2-7,TGTGCCAGCAGCCCCGGGACTAGCGGGAGGGCGAGCTCCTACGAGCAGTACTTC,CASSPGTSGRASSYEQYF
NA,TRBD2,TRBV13,TRBJ2-2,TGTGCCAGCAGCTTGGCGGGAGGCGGCACCGGGGAGCTGTTTTTT,CASSLAGGGTGELFF
NA,NA,TRBV18,TRBJ2-7,TGTGCCAGCTCACCACAAGGGGGAGAAGCCTACGAGCAGTACTTC,CASSPQGGEAYEQYF
few,NA,TRBV4-1,TRBJ1-1,TGCGCCAGCAGCCAAGGGACGGGGACTGAAGCTTTCTTT,CASSQGTGTEAFF
NA,NA,TRBV2,TRBJ1-5,TGTGCCAGCAGTGAACAGGCACTCAATCAGCCCCAGCATTTT,CASSEQALNQPQHF
few,TRBD2,TRBV19,TRBJ2-3,TGTGCCAGTAGTATAGATCTTCGAGCGGGAGGGACGGATACGCAGTATTTT,CASSIDLRAGGTDTQYF
NA,NA,TRBV6-5,TRBJ1-3,NA,CASSSSDRDGNTIYF
NA,TRBD1,TRBV7-9,TRBJ1-2,TGTGCCAGCAGCGAGGGGACAGGGTTTGGCTATGGCTACACCTTC,CASSEGTGFGYGYTF
NA,NA,TRBV28,TRBJ1-3,TGTGCCAGCAGTTTGGGGCGCACCATATATTTT,CASSLGRTIYF